The clone carrying this T cell receptor (beta chain) appeared a single time. What it binds is not known. Germline CDR1 and CDR2: SGDLS and YYNGEE. Germline trimming cut 4 bases from V and 6 bases from J; bases unmatched to any gene: 6. The length of the CDR3 is 15 residues. The sample is drawn from a study of cytomegalovirus exposure and HLA in healthy donors. Study findings and constraints: As a later analysis showed, a missense DCLRE1C variant was linked to trimming of TCR beta V- and J-genes.

The PCR contained 60 Vbeta and 13 Jbeta primers. Clones were sequenced by immunoSEQ multiplex PCR, and TCRdb holds only the in-frame ones, with some missing. The sample holds about 87,000 clones; around 70% are singletons and the top ten take approximately 20%. The receptor was isolated from a man younger than 45 in good health and CMV-seropositive. The sample consisted of PBMCs. The chain links TRBV9 to TRBJ1-4; TRBD1 matches at 10 bases. The CDR3 DNA is TGTGCCAGCAGCCTAAGACAGGGGGCCTATGAAAAACTGTTTTTT. Translating it yields CASSLRQGAYEKLFF.